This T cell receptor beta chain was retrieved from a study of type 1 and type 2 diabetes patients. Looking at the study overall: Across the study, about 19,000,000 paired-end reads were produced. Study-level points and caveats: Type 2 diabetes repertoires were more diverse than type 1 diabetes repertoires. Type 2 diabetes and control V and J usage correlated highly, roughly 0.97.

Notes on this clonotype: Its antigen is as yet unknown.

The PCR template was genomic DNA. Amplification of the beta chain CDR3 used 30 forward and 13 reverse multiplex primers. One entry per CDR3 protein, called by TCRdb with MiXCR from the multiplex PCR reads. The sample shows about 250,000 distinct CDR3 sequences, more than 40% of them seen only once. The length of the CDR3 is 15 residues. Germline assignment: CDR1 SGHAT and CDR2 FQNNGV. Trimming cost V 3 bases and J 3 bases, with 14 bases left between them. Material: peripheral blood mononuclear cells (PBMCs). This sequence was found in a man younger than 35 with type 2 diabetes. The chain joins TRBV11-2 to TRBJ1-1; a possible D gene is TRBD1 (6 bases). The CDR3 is CASSLGTGLDTEAFF. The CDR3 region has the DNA TGTGCCAGCAGCTTGGGAACAGGGTTGGACACTGAAGCTTTCTTT.